The 18 T cell receptor beta chains below all came from one sample that was sequenced in a study of cytomegalovirus exposure and HLA in healthy donors. This PCR relied on a set of 60 Vbeta primers and 13 Jbeta primers. The assay was immunoSEQ multiplex PCR, and TCRdb's table has in-frame clones only and misses some. The sample data list 100,000 to 150,000 clones. The sequencing sample was made of PBMCs. The receptors come from a man aged 18 to 29 in good health and CMV-seronegative.

The CDR3 sequence is CASSVAKGPGTEAFF. CDR3 coding DNA: TGTGCCAGCAGCGTAGCTAAGGGCCCGGGGACTGAAGCTTTCTTT. The chain uses TRBV9 and TRBJ1-1; no clear D gene. Germline CDR1 is SGDLS and CDR2 is YYNGEE. CDR3 length: 15 residues. The V end was cut by 0 bases, the J end by 5 bases, with 14 bases between.

This chain joins TRBV28 and TRBJ2-7; D is unclear. This CDR3 region has 16 residues. Germline CDR1 reads MDHEN; CDR2 reads SYDVKM. V shed 2 bases and J shed 1 base, with 15 bases lying between them. The chain's CDR3 is CASSLLTRGRSYEQYF. Written as DNA, the CDR3 is TGTGCCAGCAGTTTACTTACCAGAGGCCGATCCTACGAGCAGTACTTC.

The V and J genes are TRBV6-1 and TRBJ1-5, with 8 bases that match TRBD1. Germline trimming cut 0 bases from V and 1 base from J; bases unmatched to any gene: 8. From germline, CDR1 is MNHNS and CDR2 SASEGT. This CDR3 is built from 18 residues. The chain's CDR3 is CASSEALAGGASNQPQHF. CDR3 in DNA: TGTGCCAGCAGTGAAGCGTTAGCAGGGGGCGCGAGCAATCAGCCCCAGCATTTT.

The rearrangement links TRBV7-2 to TRBJ1-6; 9 bases agree with TRBD1. The CDR3 runs to 15 residues. The V gene end was trimmed by 0 bases and the J gene end by 10 bases; junction bases not matched to a gene: 4. CDR1 and CDR2 (germline): SGHTA, FQGNSA. The CDR3 bases are TGTGCCAGCAGCTTAGCGAGGACAGGGGTCTCACCCCTCCACTTT. Amino acids: CASSLARTGVSPLHF.

The V and J genes are TRBV9 and TRBJ2-3; 7 bases fit TRBD2. Looked up from germline, CDR1 is SGDLS and CDR2 is YYNGEE. J was trimmed by 2 bases and V by 4 bases; bases with no gene match: 16. The CDR3 is 18 amino acids. The CDR3, as DNA: TGTGCCAGCAGCCCGAGCCAACCACCAGCGGGGCCCACAGATACGCAGTATTTT. Translated: CASSPSQPPAGPTDTQYF.

This chain links TRBV15 with TRBJ2-5; D gene unclear. Trimming shortened V by 3 bases and J by 11 bases, and 16 bases separated the two germline ends. This CDR3 has 13 residues. In germline, CDR1 is LNHNV, CDR2 YYDKDF (reference sequence). This chain's CDR3 is CATSSEVREKQYF. CDR3 DNA sequence: TGTGCCACCAGCAGTGAAGTACGAGAGAAGCAGTACTTC.

CDR3 residues: CASSLGSALAGVYEQYF. The CDR3, as DNA: TGTGCCAGCAGCTTAGGCAGCGCCCTAGCGGGAGTCTACGAGCAGTACTTC. This sequence joins TRBV11-2 and TRBJ2-7; TRBD2 agrees at 10 bases. Germline assignment: CDR1 SGHAT and CDR2 FQNNGV. The V segment lost 1 base and the J segment 3 bases; nucleotides outside the gene matches: 9. This CDR3 spans 17 amino acids.

The chain couples TRBV9 to TRBJ2-7; D is perhaps TRBD1 (6 bases). From germline, CDR1 is SGDLS and CDR2 YYNGEE. The V end was cut by 0 bases, the J end by 7 bases, with 11 bases between. The CDR3 is 13 amino acids. The CDR3 bases are TGTGCCAGCAGCGTAGACAGGGTGGGAGAGCAGTACTTC. Encoded protein: CASSVDRVGEQYF.

The V call is TRBV19, the J call TRBJ2-1, with D perhaps matching TRBD2 (6 bases). CDR1 is LNHDA and CDR2 is SQIVND in the germline V gene (reference sequence). The CDR3 sequence is 10 residues long. The CDR3 DNA follows: TGTGGGGGGGATCGGAATGAGCAGTTCTTC. It specifies CGGDRNEQFF.

The J gene is TRBJ2-3, the V gene TRBV2; 7 positions match TRBD1. V dropped 5 bases and J dropped 2; count of bases not matched to a gene: 7. The CDR3 runs 15 residues. Germline assignment: CDR1 SNHLY and CDR2 FYNNEI. The CDR3 sequence: CASSRDRAITDTQYF. CDR3 DNA: TGTGCCAGCAGTAGAGACAGGGCGATCACAGATACGCAGTATTTT.

The chain couples TRBV28 to TRBJ2-7; D not certain. The V gene's germline CDR1 is MDHEN and CDR2 SYDVKM. This CDR3 contains 13 residues. The V end lost 5 bases, the J end lost 3 bases, and 11 bases lay between the germline ends. Here the CDR3 reads CASSPVRLYEQYF. CDR3 nucleotide sequence: TGTGCCAGCAGTCCAGTGCGGCTCTACGAGCAGTACTTC.

The V call is TRBV28, the J call TRBJ2-7, with no clear D. The CDR3 totals 12 residues. The ends were cut back, 5 bases at V and 3 bases at J, with 8 bases in the middle. CDR1 and CDR2 (germline): MDHEN, SYDVKM. CDR3 protein: CASSLPFYEQYF. CDR3 DNA sequence: TGTGCCAGCAGTCTCCCGTTCTACGAGCAGTACTTC.

The chain uses TRBV19 and TRBJ2-6; 12 bases map to TRBD1. The CDR3 covers 18 residues. V lost 1 base and J lost 3; bases outside the gene matches: 4. The V gene's germline CDR1 is LNHDA and CDR2 SQIVND (reference sequence). In nucleotides, the CDR3 is TGTGCCAGTAGTATAGGCGGGACAGGGGGCGGTGGGGCCAACGTCCTGACTTTC. Translating gives CASSIGGTGGGGANVLTF.

J is TRBJ2-7 and V is TRBV10-3; 11 bases are a match to TRBD2. The germline gives CDR1 ENHRY, CDR2 SYGVKD. Unmatched junction bases numbered 14, after V lost 11 bases and J lost 5 bases. This CDR3 region has 15 residues. CDR3 in DNA: TGTGCCGTCCAAGGCGTAGCGGGAGGGGCTCACGAGCAGTACTTC. As protein: CAVQGVAGGAHEQYF.

A word on this clone: At one of its ends the junction is not consistent with the germline gene, which may arise from a read error. Within the sample, other DNA sequences also encode this same CDR3. The chain joins TRBV15 to TRBJ1-5; 7 nucleotides match TRBD1. This CDR3 spans 14 amino acids. The germline CDR1 and CDR2 sequences are LNHNV and YYDKDF (reference sequence). The CDR3 region is CATSARGSNQPQHF. The CDR3 DNA reads TGTGCCACCAGCGCCAGGGGGAGCAACCAGCCCCAGCATTTT. Using reference TRBV15 and TRBJ1-5 for the parts outside the CDR3, the full variable domain is DAMVIQNPRYQVTQFGKPVTLSCSQTLNHNVMYWYQQKSSQAPKLLFHYYDKDFNNEADTPDNFQSRRPNTSFCFLDIRSPGLGDTAMYLCATSARGSNQPQHFGDGTRLSIL.

This chain links TRBV5-1 with TRBJ2-1, with TRBD2 matching over 11 bases. The germline V gene has CDR1 SGHRS and CDR2 YFSETQ. This CDR3 has 17 amino acids. J was trimmed by 0 bases and V by 4 bases; bases with no gene match: 6. CDR3 residues: CASSLGTSGSSYNEQFF. The CDR3, as DNA: TGCGCCAGCAGCCTCGGGACTAGCGGTAGCTCCTACAATGAGCAGTTCTTC.

The CDR3 loop is CAISGTVGYGYTF. The CDR3 DNA reads TGTGCCATCAGTGGCACAGTGGGTTATGGCTACACCTTC. The chain couples TRBV10-3 to TRBJ1-2, with D unclear. The CDR3 length is 13 residues. In germline, CDR1 is ENHRY, CDR2 SYGVKD. The germline V and J ends were trimmed by 4 bases and 5 bases, with 11 bases remaining between them.

The chain couples TRBV5-1 to TRBJ2-5; D perhaps matches TRBD2 (5 bases). Germline CDR1 SGHRS, CDR2 YFSETQ. Trimming pared 7 bases from V and 2 bases from J, leaving 15 bases between. The CDR3 extends over 14 amino acids. The chain's CDR3 is CASAGGGRQETQYF. CDR3 in DNA: TGCGCCAGCGCAGGCGGAGGACGACAAGAGACCCAGTACTTC.